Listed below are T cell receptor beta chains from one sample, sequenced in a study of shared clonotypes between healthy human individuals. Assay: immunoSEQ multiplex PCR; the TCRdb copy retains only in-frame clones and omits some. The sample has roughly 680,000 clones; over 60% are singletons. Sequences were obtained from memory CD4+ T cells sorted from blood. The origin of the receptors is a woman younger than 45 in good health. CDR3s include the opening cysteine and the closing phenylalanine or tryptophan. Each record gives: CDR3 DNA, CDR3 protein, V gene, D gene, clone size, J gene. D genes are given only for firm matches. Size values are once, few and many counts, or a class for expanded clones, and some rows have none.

cdr3_nt: TGTGCCAGTAGTATCCAGGACTTTAGGAATGAGCAGTTCTTC
cdr3_aa: CASSIQDFRNEQFF
v_call: TRBV19
d_call: .
clone_size: .
j_call: TRBJ2-1

cdr3_nt: TGTGCCAGCAGACAGGTTGATAGCAATCAGCCCCAGCATTTT
cdr3_aa: CASRQVDSNQPQHF
v_call: TRBV2
d_call: .
clone_size: once
j_call: TRBJ1-5

cdr3_nt: TGTGCCAGCTCATCTGACAGGGCGGTTGAAGCTTTCTTT
cdr3_aa: CASSSDRAVEAFF
v_call: TRBV18
d_call: TRBD1
clone_size: .
j_call: TRBJ1-1

cdr3_nt: TGTGCCAGCAGCAAGTCACCAGGGATGGGTCAGCCCCAGCATTTT
cdr3_aa: CASSKSPGMGQPQHF
v_call: TRBV7-2
d_call: .
clone_size: .
j_call: TRBJ1-5

cdr3_nt: TGTGCCAGCAAGACTAGCGGGTACCACGAGCAGTACTTC
cdr3_aa: CASKTSGYHEQYF
v_call: TRBV27
d_call: TRBD2
clone_size: .
j_call: TRBJ2-7

cdr3_nt: TGTGCCAGCAGCCCCAGGACAGGGGTCTCGACAGATACGCAGTATTTT
cdr3_aa: CASSPRTGVSTDTQYF
v_call: TRBV7-9
d_call: TRBD1
clone_size: .
j_call: TRBJ2-3

cdr3_nt: TGTGCCAGCAGTCCAGGGACAGAAGGGAACTACACCTTC
cdr3_aa: CASSPGTEGNYTF
v_call: TRBV27
d_call: TRBD1
clone_size: .
j_call: TRBJ1-2

cdr3_nt: TGTGCCAGCAGCCGTGCAGGGACAGGGGCCGCACAGGGGCAGTACTTC
cdr3_aa: CASSRAGTGAAQGQYF
v_call: TRBV5-6
d_call: TRBD1
clone_size: .
j_call: TRBJ2-7

cdr3_nt: TGTGCCAGCAGCCTCCAGCTCGGACAGAGCAATCAGCCCCAGCATTTT
cdr3_aa: CASSLQLGQSNQPQHF
v_call: TRBV28
d_call: .
clone_size: .
j_call: TRBJ1-5

cdr3_nt: TGTGCCAGCAGGGACCCACCGGGACAGAAAAACACTGAAGCTTTCTTT
cdr3_aa: CASRDPPGQKNTEAFF
v_call: TRBV27
d_call: TRBD1
clone_size: once
j_call: TRBJ1-1

cdr3_nt: TGTGCCTGGAGAAGCTACACCTACGAGCAGTACTTC
cdr3_aa: CAWRSYTYEQYF
v_call: TRBV30
d_call: .
clone_size: .
j_call: TRBJ2-7

cdr3_nt: TGCGCCAGCAGCTTGGCGGGAGGGCCCACAGATACGCAGTATTTT
cdr3_aa: CASSLAGGPTDTQYF
v_call: TRBV5-1
d_call: TRBD2
clone_size: .
j_call: TRBJ2-3

cdr3_nt: TGTGCCTGGAGGTCGGGGGGTAACTCCTACGAGCAGTACTTC
cdr3_aa: CAWRSGGNSYEQYF
v_call: TRBV30
d_call: TRBD2
clone_size: .
j_call: TRBJ2-7

cdr3_nt: TGCAGCGCGAACAGGGGGGAGGAGACCCAGTACTTC
cdr3_aa: CSANRGEETQYF
v_call: TRBV29-1
d_call: TRBD1
clone_size: .
j_call: TRBJ2-5

cdr3_nt: TGTGCCAGCGTGCGGGGGGGCGGGACTGAAGCTTTCTTT
cdr3_aa: CASVRGGGTEAFF
v_call: TRBV28
d_call: .
clone_size: .
j_call: TRBJ1-1

cdr3_nt: TGTGCCAGCAGTTACTCGATAGGCGCTGGCACAGATACGCAGTATTTT
cdr3_aa: CASSYSIGAGTDTQYF
v_call: TRBV6-6
d_call: .
clone_size: .
j_call: TRBJ2-3

cdr3_nt: TGTGCCAGCTCACCACAAAGGCCCCCTGACTACGAGCAGTACTTC
cdr3_aa: CASSPQRPPDYEQYF
v_call: TRBV18
d_call: .
clone_size: .
j_call: TRBJ2-7

cdr3_nt: TGTGCCACCAGCAGACCAGGGGCCGGAAACACCATATATTTT
cdr3_aa: CATSRPGAGNTIYF
v_call: TRBV15
d_call: .
clone_size: .
j_call: TRBJ1-3

cdr3_nt: TGTGCCAGCAGTGAAGCGCCCAGGTCCCCCTATGGCTACACCTTC
cdr3_aa: CASSEAPRSPYGYTF
v_call: TRBV2
d_call: .
clone_size: .
j_call: TRBJ1-2